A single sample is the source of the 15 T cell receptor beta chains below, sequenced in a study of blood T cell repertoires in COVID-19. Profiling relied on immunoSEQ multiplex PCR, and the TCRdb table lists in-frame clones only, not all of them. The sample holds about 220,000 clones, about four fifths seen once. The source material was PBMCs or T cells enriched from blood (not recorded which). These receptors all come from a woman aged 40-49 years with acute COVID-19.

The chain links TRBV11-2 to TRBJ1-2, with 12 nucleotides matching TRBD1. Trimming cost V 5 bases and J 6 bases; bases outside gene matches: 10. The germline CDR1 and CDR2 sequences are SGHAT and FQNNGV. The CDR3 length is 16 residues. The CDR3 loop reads CASSPFRDRGLNGYTF. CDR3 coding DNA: TGTGCCAGCAGCCCCTTCCGGGACAGGGGGCTCAATGGCTACACCTTC.

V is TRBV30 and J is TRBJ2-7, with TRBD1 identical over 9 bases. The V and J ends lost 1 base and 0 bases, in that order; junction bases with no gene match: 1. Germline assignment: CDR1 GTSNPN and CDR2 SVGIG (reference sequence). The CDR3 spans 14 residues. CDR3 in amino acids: CAWSGTGASYEQYF. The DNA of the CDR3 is TGTGCCTGGAGTGGGACAGGGGCCTCCTACGAGCAGTACTTC.

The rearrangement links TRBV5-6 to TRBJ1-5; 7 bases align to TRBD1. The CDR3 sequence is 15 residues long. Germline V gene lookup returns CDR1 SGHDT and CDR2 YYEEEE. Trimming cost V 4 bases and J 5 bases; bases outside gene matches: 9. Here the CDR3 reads CASSLGGLGYQPQHF. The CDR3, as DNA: TGTGCCAGCAGCCTAGGGGGCCTCGGGTATCAGCCCCAGCATTTT.

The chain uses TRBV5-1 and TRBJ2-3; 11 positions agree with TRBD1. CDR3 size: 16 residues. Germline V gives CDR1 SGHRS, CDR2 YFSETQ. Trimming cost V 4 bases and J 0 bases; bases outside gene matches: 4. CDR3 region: CASSPGTGGSTDTQYF. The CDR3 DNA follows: TGCGCCAGCAGCCCAGGGACAGGGGGAAGCACAGATACGCAGTATTTT.

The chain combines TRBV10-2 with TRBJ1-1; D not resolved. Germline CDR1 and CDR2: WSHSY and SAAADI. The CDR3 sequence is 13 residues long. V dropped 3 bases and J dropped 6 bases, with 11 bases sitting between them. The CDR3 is CASSDSVGPEAFF. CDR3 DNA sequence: TGCGCCAGCAGTGATTCCGTTGGGCCTGAAGCTTTCTTT.

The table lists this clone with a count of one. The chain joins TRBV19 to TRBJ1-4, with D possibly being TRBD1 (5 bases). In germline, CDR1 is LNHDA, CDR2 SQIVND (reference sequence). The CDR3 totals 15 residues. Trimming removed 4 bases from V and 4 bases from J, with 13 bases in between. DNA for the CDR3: TGTGCCAGTAGTACCCGGACACATGATAATGAAAAACTGTTTTTT. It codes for CASSTRTHDNEKLFF.

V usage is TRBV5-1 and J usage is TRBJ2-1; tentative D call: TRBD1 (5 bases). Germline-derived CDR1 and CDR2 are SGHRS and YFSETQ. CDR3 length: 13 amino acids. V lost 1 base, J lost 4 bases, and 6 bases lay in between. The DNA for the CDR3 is TGCGCCAGCAGCTTGCAGGGTTACAATGAGCAGTTCTTC. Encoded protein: CASSLQGYNEQFF.

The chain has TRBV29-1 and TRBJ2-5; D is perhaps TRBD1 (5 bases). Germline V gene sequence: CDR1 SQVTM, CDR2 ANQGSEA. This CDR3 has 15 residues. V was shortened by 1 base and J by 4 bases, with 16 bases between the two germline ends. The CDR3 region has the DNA TGCAGCGTTGAAGGGGCGCAGGGCCCCCCAGAGACCCAGTACTTC. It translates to CSVEGAQGPPETQYF.

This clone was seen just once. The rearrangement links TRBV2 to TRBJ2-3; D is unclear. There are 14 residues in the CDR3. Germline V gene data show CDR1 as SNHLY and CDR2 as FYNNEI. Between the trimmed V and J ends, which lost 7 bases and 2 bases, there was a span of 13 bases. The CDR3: CASKAAPNTDTQYF. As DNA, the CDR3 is TGTGCCAGCAAGGCGGCCCCAAACACAGATACGCAGTATTTT.

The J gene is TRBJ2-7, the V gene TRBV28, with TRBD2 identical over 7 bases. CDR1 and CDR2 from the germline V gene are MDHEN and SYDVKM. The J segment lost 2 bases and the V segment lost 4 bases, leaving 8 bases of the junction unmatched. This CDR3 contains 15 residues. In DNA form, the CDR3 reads TGTGCCAGCAGTTCCAAGAGGGAGGGCACCTACGAGCAGTACTTC. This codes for CASSSKREGTYEQYF.

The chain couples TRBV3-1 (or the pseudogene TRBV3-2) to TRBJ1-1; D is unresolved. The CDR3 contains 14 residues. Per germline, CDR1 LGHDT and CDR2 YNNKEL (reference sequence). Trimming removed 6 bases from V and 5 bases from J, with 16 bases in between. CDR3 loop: CASSTLGEGTEAFF. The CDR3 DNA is TGTGCCAGCAGTACCCTTGGGGAGGGTACTGAAGCTTTCTTT.

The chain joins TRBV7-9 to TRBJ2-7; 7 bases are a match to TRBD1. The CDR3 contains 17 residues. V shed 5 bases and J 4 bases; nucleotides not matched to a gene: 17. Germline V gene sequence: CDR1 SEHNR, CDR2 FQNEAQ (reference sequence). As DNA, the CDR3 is TGTGCCAGCAGCCCCCCCCTACAGGGGCTCGGGTTGTACGAGCAGTACTTC. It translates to CASSPPLQGLGLYEQYF.

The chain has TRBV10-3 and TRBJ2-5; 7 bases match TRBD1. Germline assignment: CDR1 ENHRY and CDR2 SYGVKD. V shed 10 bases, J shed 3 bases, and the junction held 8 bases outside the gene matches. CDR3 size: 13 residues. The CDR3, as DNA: TGTGCCACCGGGGACAGTAACAAAGAGACCCAGTACTTC. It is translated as CATGDSNKETQYF.

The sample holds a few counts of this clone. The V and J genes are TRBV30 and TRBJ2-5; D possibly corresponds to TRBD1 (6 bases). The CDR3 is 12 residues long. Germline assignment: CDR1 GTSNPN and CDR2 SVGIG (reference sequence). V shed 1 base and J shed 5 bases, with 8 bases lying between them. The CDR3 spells CAWSGGRETQYF. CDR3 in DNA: TGTGCCTGGAGTGGGGGGCGGGAGACCCAGTACTTC.

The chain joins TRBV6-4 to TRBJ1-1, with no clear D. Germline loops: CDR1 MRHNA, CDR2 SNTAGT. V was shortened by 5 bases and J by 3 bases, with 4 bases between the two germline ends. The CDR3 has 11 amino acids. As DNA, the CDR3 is TGTGCCAGCAGTCCGTACACTGAAGCTTTCTTT. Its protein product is CASSPYTEAFF.